Sequencing of this TCR beta chain was carried out in a study of cytomegalovirus exposure and HLA in healthy donors (TCRdb year 2017). About the study as a whole: According to an earlier analysis of a few hundred of the donors, roughly 180 million T cells yielded 117 million unique TCR beta sequences and about 300 Gb of sequence data. Roughly 300 gigabases of sequencing data and around 85 million unique TCR sequences made up an early release that covered about 640 HLA-typed donors. Of the 300 to 500 genotyped donors, less than 85% were placed in the genetic ancestry cluster associated with self-reported Caucasian donors. The study aimed to test whether cataloging public T cell receptors could reveal signatures of past pathogen exposure. Using immunosequencing, the study profiled T cell repertoires from roughly 650 subjects and related those repertoires to cytomegalovirus serostatus. A separate validation cohort of roughly 130 different subjects was used in addition to the roughly 620-subject first cohort. To predict cytomegalovirus infection status, the study combined high-throughput TCR immunosequencing, statistical association of individual TCRs with disease status, and machine learning. A later analysis re-examined previously published TCR beta repertoires from just over 650 donors and added high-resolution HLA genotyping to investigate patterns of TCR occurrence. The later analysis used no new phenotypic data to find candidate immune exposures, relying instead on TCR beta sequences and their occurrence across donors. An earlier analysis of fewer than 700 of the donors applied high-throughput TCR beta sequencing to assess whether each TCR beta V gene segment acted as functional or pseudogenic. Donor age, sex, ethnicity and CMV serostatus were compiled alongside the repertoire data. Genome-wide SNP genotypes for about three fifths of the roughly 670 donors were used in a later genetic analysis, which treated that subset as a discovery cohort. All discovery cohort repertoires had been generated on a single sequencing platform. Class I and class II HLA loci were covered by the typing at four-digit resolution. Typing coverage varied by locus: roughly 620-630 donors for A, B, C, DRB1 and DQB1; roughly 510 for DQA1; about 600 for DPA1; under 490 for DPB1. About 5 DR-DQ haplotypes were handled as single units for association and clustering, since linkage in the cohort was strong. Among roughly 400 genotyped donors of the cohort, an average of around 240,000 unique TCR beta nucleotide sequences were sequenced per donor, roughly 18% of them non-productive. Summary of the overall study and its limitations: Approximately 16 rarely observed V segments, including chromosome 9 orphons, were excluded from the earlier analysis of about 600 of the donors because counts were too low. In a later analysis, HLA-associated TCR beta chains showed more clonal expansion and lower generation probabilities than non-associated chains that were equally common. In vitro tests confirmed that three of the cytomegalovirus-associated TCR beta chains recognize cytomegalovirus antigens. In a later analysis, several top co-occurrence clusters were reported to appear linked to parvovirus B19, influenza, CMV and Epstein-Barr virus. An earlier analysis of several hundred of the donors showed that most TCR beta V segments appeared in productive rearrangements either about 87% or about 30% of the time, which broadly matched IMGT annotations. In both the original and validation cohorts, the classifier was reported to diagnose cytomegalovirus status with high specificity and sensitivity. Most CMV-associated TCR beta chains appeared to be HLA-restricted in a later analysis, and the HLA associations seemed to be driven largely by CMV exposure. In this cohort, only TCR beta chains were sequenced, and detectable features were limited by the absence of alpha or paired-chain data. The only immune exposure information available for the cohort was CMV serostatus. A cluster of highly shared sequence variants was judged likely to be a technical artifact of the sequencing pipeline. A further reported finding was that TCR beta sequences accurately predicted the HLA-A and HLA-B alleles for most subjects in the first cohort. Compared with the approximately 670-donor mean, donors in an Asian-associated ancestry cluster had fewer N-insertions in productive TCRs, according to a later genetic analysis. Because the 87-base-pair reads could not distinguish some IMGT-functional V segments, including TRBV6-2 and TRBV6-3, those segments were excluded. Because some donors lacked HLA typing at each locus, the association tests relied only on the typed subset. Assigning TCR associations to individual alleles was difficult when HLA alleles, especially DR and DQ, strongly co-occurred. The study listed approximately 150 TCR beta chains as associated with cytomegalovirus. While some public TCRs were present in many individuals, most TCR sequences turned up only very rarely across donors. According to the authors, the approach could potentially be generalized to other disease states and immunological phenotypes. V-gene and J-gene trimming of TCR beta chains was associated with a missense DCLRE1C variant in a later genetic analysis, and the association was replicated in an independent cohort. According to a later analysis, TCR association rates differed among HLA loci, with DRB1 alleles showing the most associated TCRs and HLA-C alleles showing the fewest. Presence/absence analyses assumed roughly uniform sequencing depth across donors, an assumption that may not hold. In a later analysis, more than 15,000 TCR beta sequences were associated with specific HLA alleles at a false discovery rate of 0.05. Linkage disequilibrium might explain the correlated functional status among segregating V segments, but an unknown experimental factor could not be ruled out.

With respect to this clone: Its antigen is currently not known.

The cohort consisted of fewer than 700 healthy bone marrow donors. At the time of sampling, every cohort member was nominally healthy, though immune exposures that went unrecorded were likely present. The donor was CMV seropositive and belonged to the group of 250 to 300 seropositive cohort members. A peripheral blood sample was provided by each donor, and peripheral blood mononuclear cells were used for TCR beta sequencing. Genomic DNA extraction from the blood cell samples was performed with the Qiagen DNeasy Blood Extraction Kit. Library creation used the immunoSEQ multiplex PCR assay. For the multiplex PCR, a mixture combining 60 forward primers for TCR Vbeta segments and 13 reverse primers for TCR Jbeta segments was used. A multiplex PCR assay on genomic DNA amplified the CDR3 region of rearranged TCR beta genes. The Illumina HiSeq System was used to sequence the amplified TCR beta libraries as 87-base-pair reads. Under the source paper's analysis protocol: In a later analysis, tens of millions of unique TCR beta chains were counted across the 666 repertoires, and roughly 11 million of these chains were shared by at least two donors. Raw reads were error-corrected and collapsed into unique sequences with a nearest-neighbor algorithm that merged closely related sequences to remove PCR and sequencing errors. V, D and J gene segments were assigned by aligning CDR3 sequences to IMGT reference sequences. Each retained sequence needed at least a six-nucleotide match to both a V gene segment and a J gene segment. Rearrangements were called productive when the CDR3 lacked stop codons and stayed in frame with V and J; all others were non-productive. CDR3 was defined by IMGT convention, running from the second conserved V-encoded cysteine to the conserved J-encoded phenylalanine. Sequences without an unambiguous match to a single V gene segment were excluded from the earlier analysis of about 600 of the donors. An earlier analysis of a few hundred of the donors classified V segments as functional when productive rearrangements were above 56.7% and as segregating when the standard deviation between donors was above 5%. A statistical classification framework was developed to diagnose cytomegalovirus status using the catalog of TCR beta chain sequences. In a later analysis, TCR nucleotide sequences were compared against IMGT/GENE-DB human TR gene sequences so that V and J genes could be assigned. Using the TCRdist pipeline, a later analysis assigned CDR3 sequences along with most-parsimonious VDJ recombination scenarios. In a later analysis, every TCR beta chain was defined by the combination of its CDR3 amino acid sequence and its V-gene family, and reads without a unique V-gene family were dropped. A later analysis removed 550 to 650 highly shared, low-generation-probability nucleotide sequences to deal with suspected cross-contamination and a sequencing artifact. In a later analysis, a clonal expansion index was calculated for each public chain from normalized within-repertoire ranks of inferred template counts. In a later analysis, generation probabilities were computed using a VDJ recombination model fitted to out-of-frame rearrangements, and the results were checked against IGoR. A later analysis scored TCR-TCR, TCR-HLA and TCR-CMV co-occurrence with hypergeometric tests, applying a repertoire-size bias correction to TCR pairs. To estimate false discovery rates, a later analysis permuted the HLA or CMV assignments 20 times. In a later analysis, co-occurring TCRs were grouped with DBSCAN, and TCRdist sequence similarity was added when clustering was performed within HLA-allele-positive subsets. Repertoires with fewer than 30,000 or more than 120,000 public chains were left out of co-occurrence clustering, as were five repertoires with anomalous nucleotide sharing. The table was pulled from immuneACCESS by TCRdb, which kept in-frame rearrangements only. Such tables lose some clones; where checked, under half of the loss comes from unresolved V genes, and the rest has no known cause. The D gene and trimming were derived from the DNA, and the V and J assignments and clone size from that table. For this sample, the table gives more than 90,000 clones. The leading ten clones occupy under 7% of the sample.

The CDR3 measures 17 amino acids from cysteine to phenylalanine. CDR3 DNA only is kept here, 51 bases in frame from base 1. The receptor comes from a man aged 40-55 years in good health and CMV-seropositive. Sequencing was carried out using PBMCs. The sequence links TRBV21-1 to TRBJ2-5; the listed D gene, TRBD2, was not tested against the DNA. TRBV21-1 corresponds to a pseudogene. The CDR3 protein sequence reads: CASSQGRTCPWGETQYF. The DNA sequence is as follows: TGTGCCAGCAGTCAAGGTAGGACTTGTCCTTGGGGTGAGACCCAGTACTTC.